These 29 T cell receptor beta chains share one sample of origin, sequenced in a study of blood T cells in healthy people across ages (dated by TCRdb to the mid-2010s). Preparation of the library involved 5' RACE. For sequencing, an Illumina HiSeq 2500 was employed. A second PCR of 7 to 11 cycles was performed with a sample-barcoded 5' primer and a J-beta primer mix. TCRdb reprocessed the public reads (quality trimming at Q25 with fastp, clone calling with MiXCR) and kept in-frame beta chains. Records with the same CDR3 protein are collapsed into one entry carrying the most frequent genes and DNA. The sample yields more than 1.4 million distinct CDR3 sequences; 35% to 45% were counted once. 7% to 9.5% of the sample is held by the ten biggest clonotypes. The sequencing sample was made of blood. The receptor set was obtained from a woman aged 18-35 years in good health.

This sequence joins TRBV6-2 or TRBV6-3 and TRBJ2-5, with D possibly TRBD2 on 6 matching bases. Germline V gene data show CDR1 as MNHEY and CDR2 as SVGEGT. The CDR3 is made up of 14 amino acids. The V end lost 4 bases, the J end lost 7 bases, and 16 bases lay between the germline ends. DNA of the CDR3: TGTGCCAGCAGTTTCGGGACGCTCGGGGGGACCCAGTACTTC. Translation: CASSFGTLGGTQYF.

This clonotype was observed a handful of times. J is TRBJ2-3 and V is TRBV5-1, with 10 bases fitting TRBD1. J was trimmed by 5 bases and V by 1 base; bases with no gene match: 10. CDR3 length: 17 residues. The germline V gene has CDR1 SGHRS and CDR2 YFSETQ. CDR3 sequence: CASSLKFDRGREDTQYF. CDR3 sequence (DNA): TGCGCCAGCAGCTTGAAATTCGACAGGGGGCGCGAAGATACGCAGTATTTT.

This sequence joins TRBV28 and TRBJ2-7; D possibly corresponds to TRBD2 (6 bases). This CDR3 is built from 14 residues. V was cut by 6 bases and J by 7 bases, with 19 bases left in between. Germline V gene sequence: CDR1 MDHEN, CDR2 SYDVKM. The CDR3 bases are TGTGCCAGCAGCCTTACTAGCACCTTGGCGGAGCAGTACTTC. As protein: CASSLTSTLAEQYF.

The V call is TRBV5-1, the J call TRBJ2-1; D might be TRBD1 or TRBD2, each matching 5 bases. V gave up 3 bases and J gave up 15 bases, with 19 bases separating them. The germline gives CDR1 SGHRS, CDR2 YFSETQ. The CDR3 is 13 residues long. This CDR3 is CASSWGPSAAWFF. Written as DNA, the CDR3 is TGCGCCAGCAGCTGGGGACCCAGCGCGGCCTGGTTCTTC.

This clonotype was picked up a small number of times. This chain uses TRBV7-6 with TRBJ2-5; tentative D call: TRBD2 (6 bases). V dropped 2 bases and J dropped 5 bases, with 12 bases sitting between them. Germline V gene lookup returns CDR1 SGHVS and CDR2 FNYEAQ. This CDR3 is 14 amino acids long. CDR3 DNA sequence: TGTGCCAGCAGCTTAACTAGCTATAGTGAGACCCAGTACTTC. It translates to CASSLTSYSETQYF.

This rearrangement joins TRBV6-1 to TRBJ2-5; the D is unclear. The CDR3 runs to 10 residues. V lost 11 bases, J lost 5 bases, and 9 bases lay in between. Germline-derived CDR1 and CDR2 are MNHNS and SASEGT. The CDR3: CAVGGETQYF. The CDR3 coding sequence is TGTGCCGTCGGTGGGGAGACCCAGTACTTC.

J is TRBJ2-5 and V is TRBV5-1; 7 bases map to TRBD2. From germline, CDR1 is SGHRS and CDR2 YFSETQ. Unmatched junction bases numbered 9, after V lost 3 bases and J lost 4 bases. There are 15 residues in the CDR3. The CDR3 region is CASSSRWPGGETQYF. For the CDR3, the DNA is TGCGCCAGCAGCTCGAGATGGCCGGGAGGAGAGACCCAGTACTTC.

In this sample, this clonotype turned up a few times. This sequence joins TRBV6-1 and TRBJ2-4; D is uncertain. The CDR3 has 16 residues. Deletions cut 10 bases from V and 0 bases from J, with 19 bases between. Germline loops: CDR1 MNHNS, CDR2 SASEGT. CDR3 in amino acids: CAITPETRIAKNIQYF. The CDR3 region has the DNA TGTGCCATCACGCCGGAGACACGCATAGCCAAAAACATTCAGTACTTC.

This clonotype was found a few times. V gene TRBV18 combines with J gene TRBJ2-7, with D uncertain. The CDR3 has 13 amino acids. V lost 2 bases and J lost 3, with 8 bases in between. Germline lookup yields CDR1 KGHSH and CDR2 LQKENI. CDR3 sequence reads: CASSPDVNYEQYF. The CDR3 region has the DNA TGTGCCAGCTCACCAGACGTAAACTACGAGCAGTACTTC.

The rearrangement uses TRBV10-3 and TRBJ2-5, with TRBD2 matching 8 bases. CDR1 and CDR2 from the germline V gene are ENHRY and SYGVKD. The CDR3 totals 15 residues. With 2 bases clipped from V and 11 bases from J, the junction kept 13 bases outside the gene matches. The CDR3 region has the DNA TGTGCCATCAGTGAGGGCAGTCGGGAGGGTGGTGAGCAGTACTTC. Translation: CAISEGSREGGEQYF.

This clonotype has more than one count but fewer than ten. The chain employs TRBV4-1 and TRBJ1-4; no clear D gene. The CDR3 consists of 16 residues. Trimming left V 7 bases short and J 0 bases short, with 15 bases between. Germline CDR1 MGHRA, CDR2 YSYEKL. In nucleotides, the CDR3 is TGCGCCAGCATCGGTCAGATAGGCGCAACTAATGAAAAACTGTTTTTT. Amino acids: CASIGQIGATNEKLFF.

This chain connects TRBV21-1 to TRBJ2-1; the table's TRBD1 call for D was not verified on the DNA. TRBV21-1 is a known pseudogene. The CDR3 loop spans 22 amino acids. The CDR3, as DNA: TGTGCCAGCAGAACTATGGGGGTCTTTGGCGGGAGATGGGGCTTAATCTACAATGAGCAGTTCTTC. Translation: CASRTMGVFGGRWGLIYNEQFF.

This chain joins TRBV5-1 and TRBJ1-2; D possibly corresponds to TRBD1 (6 bases). CDR3 length: 14 amino acids. V was shortened by 5 bases and J by 6 bases, with 17 bases between the two germline ends. Germline V gene lookup returns CDR1 SGHRS and CDR2 YFSETQ. The CDR3 here is CASRDTGLIDGYTF. The CDR3 nucleotides read TGCGCCAGCAGGGATACAGGGTTGATCGATGGCTACACCTTC.

V gene TRBV7-6 combines with J gene TRBJ2-7, with 7 bases lining up with TRBD2. Germline loops: CDR1 SGHVS, CDR2 FNYEAQ. The CDR3 runs to 16 residues. The ends lost 5 bases at V and 4 bases at J; junction bases unmatched: 14. In DNA form, the CDR3 reads TGTGCCAGCAGCCTTTCAGTGGCGGGGGTATCTTACGAGCAGTACTTC. This sequence encodes CASSLSVAGVSYEQYF.

V is TRBV2 and J is TRBJ1-2; D is unresolved. The ends were cut back, 4 bases at V and 6 bases at J, with 12 bases in the middle. This CDR3 has 13 residues. Germline V gives CDR1 SNHLY, CDR2 FYNNEI. CDR3 bases: TGTGCCAGCAGTGTGGAAGCGACCGATGGCTACACCTTC. As protein: CASSVEATDGYTF. Using reference TRBV2 and TRBJ1-2 for the parts outside the CDR3, the full variable domain is EPEVTQTPSHQVTQMGQEVILRCVPISNHLYFYWYRQILGQKVEFLVSFYNNEISEKSEIFDDQFSVERPDGSNFTLKIRSTKLEDSAMYFCASSVEATDGYTFGSGTRLTVV.

The gene calls are TRBV2 and TRBJ1-2; the D is unclear. The V and J ends lost 4 bases and 2 bases respectively, with 8 bases between them. The CDR3 runs to 13 residues. CDR1 is SNHLY and CDR2 is FYNNEI in the germline V gene. For the CDR3, the DNA is TGTGCCAGCAGTGCGTCAGAGAACTATGGCTACACCTTC. Its translation: CASSASENYGYTF.

The rearrangement joins TRBV5-1 to TRBJ2-1, with 14 positions matching TRBD2. The CDR3 is 17 amino acids. Germline CDR1 SGHRS, CDR2 YFSETQ. V shed 2 bases and J 6 bases; nucleotides not matched to a gene: 7. CDR3 sequence: CASSFSRTSGGPNEQFF. CDR3 coding DNA: TGCGCCAGCAGCTTCTCGAGGACTAGCGGGGGGCCCAATGAGCAGTTCTTC.

To note about this clonotype: The junction and the germline gene differ at one end; a read error may be behind it. The rearrangement links TRBV9 to TRBJ2-1, with 11 bases aligning to TRBD2. CDR1 is SGDLS and CDR2 is YYNGEE in the germline V gene. There are 14 residues in the CDR3. Written as DNA, the CDR3 is TGTGCCAACAGCTCTAGCGGGAGGCACAATGAGCAGTTCTTC. Its translation: CANSSSGRHNEQFF.

A few counts support this clonotype. This chain uses TRBV4-1 with TRBJ1-2; possibly TRBD1 for D (5 bases). The CDR3 extends over 16 amino acids. The V end lost 0 bases, the J end lost 4 bases, and 15 bases lay between the germline ends. In germline, CDR1 is MGHRA, CDR2 YSYEKL. The CDR3 coding sequence is TGCGCCAGCAGCCAAGACGCCAGGGAGATCTCCTATGGCTACACCTTC. Its protein product is CASSQDAREISYGYTF.

Regarding this clonotype: An end of the junction does not agree with germline; a read error may underlie this. The gene calls are TRBV12-3 or TRBV12-4 and TRBJ2-1; 10 nucleotides agree with TRBD2. This CDR3 is built from 16 residues. The DNA for the CDR3 is TGTGCCAGCAGTCTAGCGGGGGCCTCTAATTATTATGAGCAGTTCTTC. Residues: CASSLAGASNYYEQFF.

This clonotype occurred a few times. This rearrangement joins TRBV20-1 to TRBJ1-1; maybe TRBD1 (6 bases). V was cut by 0 bases and J by 3 bases, with 11 bases left in between. The CDR3 covers 14 residues. The germline V gene has CDR1 DFQATT and CDR2 SNEGSKA (reference sequence). The CDR3 DNA follows: TGCAGTGCTAGAGAACAGGGACGGTACACTGAAGCTTTCTTT. It is translated as CSAREQGRYTEAFF.

The gene calls are TRBV10-3 and TRBJ2-4, with D perhaps TRBD1 or TRBD2 (5 bases each). CDR3 length equals 14 residues. Per the germline V gene, CDR1 is ENHRY and CDR2 is SYGVKD. The V end was cut by 4 bases, the J end by 13 bases, with 20 bases between. CDR3 in DNA: TGTGCCATCAGTGTCGAAGGACCCCAAGGGGAGCAGTACTTC. It is translated as CAISVEGPQGEQYF.

This chain uses TRBV27 with TRBJ2-2, with 9 positions matching TRBD2. The CDR3 is 16 residues long. CDR1 is MNHEY and CDR2 is SMNVEV in the germline V gene (reference sequence). J gave up 4 bases and V 6 bases, and 9 bases lay outside the gene matches. The CDR3 spells CASSPRGGGSTGELFF. The CDR3 nucleotides are TGTGCCAGCAGCCCCCGCGGGGGGGGGTCCACCGGGGAGCTGTTTTTT.

The sample holds one count of this clonotype. V is TRBV6-1 and J is TRBJ2-4, with a possible D match to TRBD2 (5 bases). CDR3 length: 15 residues. Germline lookup yields CDR1 MNHNS and CDR2 SASEGT. V was cut by 0 bases and J by 8 bases, with 14 bases left in between. The CDR3 loop reads CASSEARAGEHIQYF. CDR3 sequence (DNA): TGTGCCAGCAGTGAAGCTAGGGCTGGGGAGCACATTCAGTACTTC.

This clonotype was observed many times. The CDR3 protein is CASSQGISGISYEQYF. DNA for the CDR3: TGTGCCAGCAGCCAAGGTATTAGCGGAATCTCCTACGAGCAGTACTTC. The V and J genes are TRBV3-1 and TRBJ2-7; tentative D call: TRBD2 (6 bases). The CDR3 extends over 16 amino acids. Germline CDR1 and CDR2: LGHDT and YNNKEL (reference sequence). Trimming removed 1 base from V and 0 bases from J, with 13 bases in between.

The V gene is TRBV2, the J gene TRBJ2-7; 9 nucleotides align to TRBD2. The germline V gene has CDR1 SNHLY and CDR2 FYNNEI. V lost 6 bases to trimming and J lost 4 bases; unmatched junction nucleotides: 7. The CDR3 contains 14 residues. This CDR3 reads CASRGSGSRYEQYF. CDR3 in DNA: TGTGCCAGCAGGGGTAGCGGGAGTCGGTACGAGCAGTACTTC.

This clonotype occurred a few times. The chain is built from TRBV6-5 and TRBJ2-1; D is tentatively TRBD1 or TRBD2 (6 bases each). The germline CDR1 and CDR2 sequences are MNHEY and SVGAGI. Trimming stripped 0 bases from V and 7 bases from J, with 13 bases between. The CDR3 runs 15 residues. DNA of the CDR3: TGTGCCAGCAGTTACTCTGGGGGGCTTGAAAATGAGCAGTTCTTC. This codes for CASSYSGGLENEQFF.

This clonotype was found a few times. This rearrangement joins TRBV29-1 to TRBJ1-1; TRBD1 is a possible D gene (5 bases). The CDR3 has 13 amino acids. Per germline, CDR1 SQVTM and CDR2 ANQGSEA. V was pared by 7 bases and J by 1 base, with 13 bases between. The CDR3: CSGGTWGNTEAFF. DNA of the CDR3: TGCAGCGGGGGGACTTGGGGGAACACTGAAGCTTTCTTT.

This clonotype has more than one count but fewer than ten. The chain recombines TRBV3-1 with TRBJ2-3; unclear D gene. The V and J ends lost 4 bases and 5 bases respectively, with 19 bases between them. The CDR3 spans 16 residues. Per germline, CDR1 LGHDT and CDR2 YNNKEL (reference sequence). The CDR3 is CASSLQLGLRGDTQYF. CDR3 nucleotides: TGTGCCAGCAGCCTTCAATTAGGGCTCCGCGGAGATACGCAGTATTTT.